This TCR beta chain was identified in a study of control samples from healthy donors and cancer patients. Using immunoSEQ multiplex PCR, the repertoire was profiled, and TCRdb retains in-frame clones only, with some absent. The sample records some 120,000 clones, about nine tenths being singletons. Germline values: CDR1 SGDLS, CDR2 YYNGEE. Trimming removed 4 bases at V and 0 bases at J, with 11 bases between. This CDR3 contains 15 residues. The sequenced sample was blood. The chain links TRBV9 to TRBJ1-3; D gene unclear. This sequence originates from a middle-aged man in good health. The DNA for the CDR3 is TGTGCCAGCAGCTCCACTGCGATCTCTGGAAACACCATATATTTT. Translated, it gives CASSSTAISGNTIYF.